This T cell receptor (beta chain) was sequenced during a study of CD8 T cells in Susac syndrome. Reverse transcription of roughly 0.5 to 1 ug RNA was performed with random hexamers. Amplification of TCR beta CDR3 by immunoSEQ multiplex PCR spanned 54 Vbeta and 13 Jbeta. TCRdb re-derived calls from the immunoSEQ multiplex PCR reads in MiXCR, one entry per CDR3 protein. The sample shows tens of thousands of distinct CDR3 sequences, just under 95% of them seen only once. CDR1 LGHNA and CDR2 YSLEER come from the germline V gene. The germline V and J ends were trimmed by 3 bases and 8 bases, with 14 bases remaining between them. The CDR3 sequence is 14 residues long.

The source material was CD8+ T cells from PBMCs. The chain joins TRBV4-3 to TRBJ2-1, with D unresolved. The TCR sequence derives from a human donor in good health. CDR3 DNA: TGCGCCAGCAGCCATATTTCCAAAGATTATGAGCAGTTCTTC. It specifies CASSHISKDYEQFF.